The clone carrying this TCR beta chain showed up many times. Repertoires were generated with immunoSEQ multiplex PCR, while TCRdb's copy carries only in-frame clones and drops some. Of a few hundred thousand clones listed, approximately 86% are singletons. The record originates from a study of blood T cell repertoires in COVID-19. The wider study: Sources were T cells, B-cell-depleted T cells, or PBMCs; the material itself was cDNA or gDNA.

The CDR3 consists of 15 residues. CDR1 and CDR2 from the germline V gene are SNHLY and FYNNEI. V dropped 6 bases and J dropped 7 bases, with 16 bases sitting between them. Input material: peripheral blood. The TCR comes from a middle-aged man who had recovered from COVID-19. The chain recombines TRBV2 with TRBJ1-6, with D hard to call. Written as DNA, the CDR3 is TGTGCCAGCAGCCCGAGGGCCTCTGTCAATTCACCCCTCCACTTT. Translation gives CASSPRASVNSPLHF.